These T cell receptor beta chains were read from a single sample in a study of cytomegalovirus exposure and HLA in healthy donors. Assay used: immunoSEQ multiplex PCR; TCRdb lists only in-frame clones, some missing. The sample lists about 150,000 clones, approximately 86% occurring once. What was sequenced was PBMCs. The receptors come from a woman aged 18-35 years in good health and CMV-seronegative. Each CDR3 is given with its conserved first and last residue. The order of the fields is J gene, D gene, clone size, V gene, CDR3 protein, CDR3 DNA. A D gene is named only where the DNA matches it firmly. The size field is filled for only some rows; it gives once, few, many or a size class.

>TRBJ2-5|TRBD2|.|TRBV5-1
CASSLSGRAEETQYF
TGCGCCAGCAGCCTTAGCGGGAGGGCCGAGGAGACCCAGTACTTC
>TRBJ2-3|.|.|TRBV27
CASSSYDTQYF
TGTGCCAGCAGTTCGTATGATACGCAGTATTTT
>TRBJ2-3|TRBD1|once|TRBV5-4
CASQTGDTQYF
TGTGCCAGCCAGACAGGGGATACGCAGTATTTT
>TRBJ2-1|TRBD2|few|TRBV5-4
CASSYTGLVAGAEQFF
TGTGCCAGCAGCTACACCGGGTTGGTAGCGGGGGCTGAGCAGTTCTTC
>TRBJ2-1|TRBD2|.|TRBV2
CASSPYTSGNYNEQFF
TGTGCCAGCAGCCCCTATACTAGCGGAAACTACAATGAGCAGTTCTTC
>TRBJ2-7|TRBD1|.|TRBV28
CASSPGDRASYEQYF
TGTGCCAGCAGCCCCGGGGACAGGGCTTCCTACGAGCAGTACTTC
>TRBJ2-7|.|.|TRBV30
CAWMRAHPYEQYF
TGTGCCTGGATGCGGGCTCACCCCTACGAGCAGTACTTC
>TRBJ1-2|TRBD1|once|TRBV27
CASSTQGGYGYTF
TGTGCCAGCAGTACCCAGGGGGGCTATGGCTACACCTTC
>TRBJ1-1|.|.|TRBV30
CAWSRGGEAFF
TGTGCCTGGTCCCGGGGGGGTGAAGCTTTCTTT
>TRBJ2-3|TRBD1|.|TRBV29-1
CSVEVPGTAPDTQYF
TGCAGCGTTGAAGTCCCCGGGACAGCGCCAGATACGCAGTATTTT
>TRBJ1-4|TRBD1|.|TRBV29-1
CSVLDGRQGGEKLFF
TGCAGCGTTCTGGACGGTCGACAGGGAGGCGAAAAACTGTTTTTT
>TRBJ2-1|TRBD2|.|TRBV10-3
CAISARDGLADNEQFF
TGTGCCATCAGTGCTCGTGATGGGCTAGCGGACAATGAGCAGTTCTTC
>TRBJ1-3|TRBD1|.|TRBV6-1
CASSERGQLSSGNTIYF
TGTGCCAGCAGTGAAAGGGGACAGCTTAGCTCTGGAAACACCATATATTTT
>TRBJ2-5|TRBD1|.|TRBV28
CASSLVTGVVTQYF
TGTGCCAGCAGTTTGGTGACAGGGGTGGTGACCCAGTACTTC
>TRBJ2-1|TRBD2|.|TRBV28
CASSSQNSGRRNEQFF
TGTGCCAGCAGTTCCCAGAATAGCGGGAGAAGAAATGAGCAGTTCTTC
>TRBJ2-2|.|.|TRBV7-8
CASSFVAEANTGELFF
TGTGCCAGCAGCTTTGTCGCGGAGGCGAACACCGGGGAGCTGTTTTTT
>TRBJ2-7|.|.|TRBV7-9
CASSPAYEQYF
TGTGCCAGCAGCCCCGCCTACGAGCAGTACTTC
>TRBJ2-3|.|.|TRBV9
CASSLDRSTDTQYF
TGTGCCAGCAGCTTGGACAGAAGCACAGATACGCAGTATTTT
>TRBJ1-5|.|.|TRBV6-1
CASSEEVRVRSNQPQHF
TGTGCCAGCAGTGAAGAGGTCAGGGTCCGGTCCAATCAGCCCCAGCATTTT
>TRBJ2-7|.|.|TRBV5-1
CASSPAAGGVDEQYF
TGCGCCAGCAGCCCCGCCGCGGGTGGGGTAGACGAGCAGTACTTC
>TRBJ2-7|TRBD1|.|TRBV28
CASSSDDRGNEQYF
TGTGCCAGCAGTTCTGATGACAGGGGGAACGAGCAGTACTTC
>TRBJ1-4|TRBD1|.|TRBV6-5
CASNPYRGSLEKLFF
TGTGCCAGCAACCCCTACAGGGGATCCCTCGAAAAACTGTTTTTT
>TRBJ2-7|.|once|TRBV6-5
CASSYHTGTPSYEQYF
TGTGCCAGCAGTTACCACACCGGGACACCCTCCTACGAGCAGTACTTC
>TRBJ1-1|.|.|TRBV19
CASSITGRWTEAFF
TGTGCCAGTAGTATCACAGGACGATGGACTGAAGCTTTCTTT
>TRBJ1-1|TRBD1|.|TRBV5-1
CASSAQTWGTGEAFF
TGCGCCAGCAGCGCGCAAACCTGGGGGACAGGTGAAGCTTTCTTT
>TRBJ1-5|TRBD1|few|TRBV5-4
CASSLDRGSNQPQHF
TGTGCCAGCAGCTTGGACAGGGGAAGCAATCAGCCCCAGCATTTT
>TRBJ1-1|.|few|TRBV4-1
CASSQAVLNTEAFF
TGCGCCAGCAGCCAAGCGGTCCTGAACACTGAAGCTTTCTTT
>TRBJ1-2|.|.|TRBV29-1
CSVAGQHYGYTF
TGCAGCGTCGCAGGACAGCACTATGGCTACACCTTC
>TRBJ2-1|TRBD2|.|TRBV7-8
CASSSARTSGSTYNEQFF
TGTGCCAGCAGCTCCGCCCGGACTAGCGGGAGCACCTACAATGAGCAGTTCTTC
>TRBJ2-3|TRBD1|.|TRBV28
CASSLPRDKDRGLTDTQYF
TGTGCCAGCAGTTTACCCCGAGATAAGGACAGGGGGCTTACAGATACGCAGTATTTT
>TRBJ2-1|TRBD2|.|TRBV9
CASSGISGSSYNEQFF
TGTGCCAGCAGCGGGATTAGCGGGAGCTCCTACAATGAGCAGTTCTTC
>TRBJ2-7|.|.|TRBV5-4
CASSLARDSGEQYF
TGTGCCAGCAGCTTGGCACGGGACTCGGGGGAGCAGTACTTC
>TRBJ1-6|TRBD1|few|TRBV5-6
CASSWGDRGGSPLHF
TGTGCCAGCAGCTGGGGGGACAGGGGAGGTTCACCCCTCCACTTT
>TRBJ1-5|.|.|TRBV6-1
CASSGPSQDQPQHF
TGTGCCAGCAGTGGACCCTCTCAGGATCAGCCCCAGCATTTT
>TRBJ2-1|TRBD2|.|TRBV28
CASRSPAGGPFVLF
TGTGCCAGCAGGTCCCCGGCGGGGGGCCCTTTCGTCCTCTTC
>TRBJ1-2|TRBD1|.|TRBV29-1
CSVFVGQNYGYTF
TGCAGCGTTTTTGTGGGACAGAACTATGGCTACACCTTC
>TRBJ1-2|.|.|TRBV9
CASSVGAGGGRNYGYTF
TGTGCCAGCAGCGTAGGGGCGGGAGGGGGGCGTAACTATGGCTACACCTTC
>TRBJ2-7|.|.|TRBV7-8
CASSSLDSYEQYF
TGTGCCAGCAGCTCCCTGGACAGCTACGAGCAGTACTTC
>TRBJ2-3|.|.|TRBV27
CASTSNPTDWGGTQYF
TGTGCCAGCACCTCCAACCCGACAGACTGGGGAGGTACGCAGTATTTT
>TRBJ2-1|.|.|TRBV9
CASSVSRYAEQFF
TGTGCCAGCAGCGTATCCAGGTACGCTGAGCAGTTCTTC
>TRBJ1-2|.|.|TRBV6-5
CASSYFLSTALYGYTF
TGTGCCAGCAGTTACTTTTTATCGACAGCTCTCTATGGCTACACCTTC
>TRBJ2-1|TRBD2|.|TRBV5-1
CASSSSGSFYNEQFF
TGCGCCAGCAGCTCAAGCGGGAGCTTCTACAATGAGCAGTTCTTC
>TRBJ2-2|TRBD2|.|TRBV19
CASSIGTSTGELFF
TGTGCCAGTAGTATTGGGACTAGCACCGGGGAGCTGTTTTTT
>TRBJ2-1|TRBD2|.|TRBV2
CASSERPSGGGSYNEQFF
TGTGCCAGCAGTGAACGGCCTAGCGGGGGGGGGTCCTACAATGAGCAGTTCTTC
>TRBJ2-1|.|.|TRBV28
CASSLNGAGYNEQFF
TGTGCCAGCAGTTTAAATGGAGCGGGCTACAATGAGCAGTTCTTC
>TRBJ2-7|TRBD2|.|TRBV2
CASSALAGGPYEQYF
TGTGCCAGCAGTGCGCTAGCGGGAGGGCCCTACGAGCAGTACTTC
>TRBJ1-1|.|.|TRBV1
CTSSQRVEAFF
TGCACCAGCAGCCAACGAGTTGAAGCTTTCTTT
>TRBJ1-1|.|few|TRBV5-6
CASSLAGRGAFF
TGTGCCAGCAGCTTGGCCGGTCGAGGGGCTTTCTTT
>TRBJ1-6|.|.|TRBV7-6
CASSLAGAALHF
TGTGCCAGCAGCTTAGCGGGGGCAGCCCTCCACTTT
>TRBJ1-1|.|.|TRBV27
CASSLSAENTEAFF
TGTGCCAGCAGTTTATCTGCAGAGAACACTGAAGCTTTCTTT
>TRBJ2-7|.|.|TRBV6-6
CASSYSAGVTYEQYF
TGTGCCAGCAGTTACAGCGCAGGGGTGACATACGAGCAGTACTTC
>TRBJ2-3|TRBD2|.|TRBV30
CASSLAGGAEDTQYF
TGTGCCTCCTCACTAGCGGGAGGGGCTGAGGATACGCAGTATTTT
>TRBJ1-1|.|.|TRBV5-1
CASRSEQSGTEAFF
TGCGCCAGCAGAAGTGAACAGTCTGGCACTGAAGCTTTCTTT
>TRBJ2-3|.|.|TRBV5-1
CASSLGADGTDTQYF
TGCGCCAGCAGCTTGGGGGCAGATGGCACAGATACGCAGTATTTT
>TRBJ1-3|.|once|TRBV7-9
CASSFTTPTVSGNTIYF
TGTGCCAGCAGCTTCACGACACCGACAGTTTCTGGAAACACCATATATTTT
>TRBJ2-3|.|.|TRBV27
CASSLSPFSGDTQYF
TGTGCCAGCAGTTTATCGCCTTTCAGCGGAGATACGCAGTATTTT
>TRBJ1-2|.|once|TRBV9
CASSVERPGTGYGYTF
TGTGCCAGCAGCGTAGAAAGGCCAGGGACTGGCTATGGCTACACCTTC